A selection of T cell receptor beta chains follows, all from one sample in a study of CD8 T cells in Susac syndrome. MiXCR was run by TCRdb on the immunoSEQ multiplex PCR reads, yielding one entry per CDR3 protein. The sample contains around 160,000 distinct CDR3 sequences, around 94% of which appear only once. Sequenced material: CD4+ T cells from PBMCs. The receptor source for this set is a human donor with multiple sclerosis. The CDR3 runs from the conserved cysteine through the conserved F or W.

j_call	v_call	cdr3_length	cdr3_aa
TRBJ1-5	TRBV29-1	14	CSVLSGSIDQPQHF
TRBJ2-7	TRBV30	16	CAWSVLGGDSSYEQYF
TRBJ2-1	TRBV27	13	CASSSGAHNEQFF
TRBJ2-1	TRBV20-1	14	CSASGPGKHNEQFF
TRBJ2-2	TRBV20-1	13	CSASIPNTGELFF
TRBJ1-2	TRBV27	14	CASSTRPAAWGYTF
TRBJ2-3	TRBV20-1	16	CSAAGTSGISTDTQYF
TRBJ1-4	TRBV6-2/TRBV6-3	16	CASSLGRLATNEKLFF
TRBJ2-3	TRBV3-1	12	CASSVSSDTQYF
TRBJ2-5	TRBV28	16	CASSTAGTGSSETQYF
TRBJ2-3	TRBV6-6	12	CASSYRGGGQYF
TRBJ2-3	TRBV29-1	14	CSVARTGDTDTQYF
TRBJ1-1	TRBV4-2	17	CASSTRDLDRVDTEAFF
TRBJ2-2	TRBV30	13	CAWSVVNTGELFF
TRBJ1-5	TRBV20-1	13	CSATPRSNQPQHF
TRBJ2-1	TRBV20-1	17	CSARDPAGTSGVYEQFF
TRBJ2-2	TRBV2	14	CASTGQGATGELFF
TRBJ1-5	TRBV6-2/TRBV6-3	13	CASSLGYNQPQHF
TRBJ1-5	TRBV19	14	CASVQGARDQPQHF
TRBJ1-1	TRBV29-1	13	CSVYRGSNTEAFF
TRBJ1-2	TRBV7-9	14	CASSGSGQLDGYTF
TRBJ2-3	TRBV3-1	14	CASSQEGTSGRAYF
TRBJ2-1	TRBV6-6	14	CASSTGGPSNEQFF
TRBJ1-1	TRBV20-1	13	CSAGKQENTEAFF
TRBJ1-1	TRBV18	15	CASSPPRQRNTEAFF
TRBJ2-5	TRBV29-1	11	CSVVAGETQYF
TRBJ2-2	TRBV12-3/TRBV12-4	13	CASMTRNTGELFF
TRBJ2-3	TRBV5-1	16	CASSQLSGTGADTQYF
TRBJ2-5	TRBV20-1	15	CSASRSSGGRETQYF
TRBJ2-7	TRBV29-1	14	CSAAPGTDSYEQYF
TRBJ1-2	TRBV6-5	15	CASSQTGTGGTGYTF
TRBJ2-7	TRBV27	13	CASSALALGEQYF
TRBJ2-6	TRBV12-3/TRBV12-4	13	CASRPAGANVLTF
TRBJ1-4	TRBV12-3/TRBV12-4	16	CASSPGVGVRNEKLFF
TRBJ1-1	TRBV27	13	CASSYKREFEAFF
TRBJ2-1	TRBV6-4	13	CASSDSWSNEQFF
TRBJ2-5	TRBV5-4	13	CASSGGDQETQYF
TRBJ1-1	TRBV11-2	14	CASSLEGEATEAFF
TRBJ2-1	TRBV14	15	CASSRVAGSYNEQFF
TRBJ2-7	TRBV20-1	15	CSAGTGVPVGGEQYF
TRBJ1-1	TRBV10-3	13	CAIARTGGTEAFF
TRBJ1-1	TRBV5-1	14	CASSFRQGDTEAFF
TRBJ2-7	TRBV5-1	14	CASSLAGQVEEQYF
TRBJ2-1	TRBV4-1	20	CASSPLNRGGGLASSWVQFF
TRBJ1-1	TRBV5-1	18	CASSLWKYPGQGGTEAFF
TRBJ1-1	TRBV3-1	13	CASSQGQLLEAFF
TRBJ2-1	TRBV29-1	13	CSLSEDYYGEQFF
TRBJ1-4	TRBV20-1	17	CSARDRRGGQRREKLFF
TRBJ2-3	TRBV29-1	14	CSVRGTSDTDTQYF
TRBJ1-1	TRBV3-1	15	CASSQLGRLSTEAFF
TRBJ2-5	TRBV9	18	CASSVGRVPGLDQETQYF
TRBJ2-2	TRBV27	15	CASSVLAANTGELFF
TRBJ2-7	TRBV6-5	13	CASRQGQLYEQYF